These 13 T cell receptor beta chains were all obtained from the same sample, sequenced in a study of blood T cell repertoires in COVID-19. Data came from immunoSEQ multiplex PCR; TCRdb stores just in-frame clones and leaves some out. This sample has about 100,000 clones, with roughly 87% found just once. The sequenced sample was peripheral blood. The receptor source for this set is a woman aged 55-70 years with acute or convalescent COVID-19.

The chain is built from TRBV5-1 and TRBJ2-7; maybe TRBD1 (5 bases). With 4 bases removed from V and 1 base from J, the gap between germline ends came to 24 bases. Germline assignment: CDR1 SGHRS and CDR2 YFSETQ. This CDR3 contains 18 residues. CDR3 in DNA: TGCGCCAGCAGCCCCTACGACTTCCCGTGGCAGGGATCCTACGAGCAGTACTTC. Its protein product is CASSPYDFPWQGSYEQYF.

This clone was counted between two and nine times. Other DNA variants within this sample encode the same CDR3. The V and J genes are TRBV27 and TRBJ1-1; tentative D call: TRBD1 (6 bases). V gave up 0 bases and J gave up 5 bases, with 7 bases separating them. From germline, CDR1 is MNHEY and CDR2 SMNVEV (reference sequence). The CDR3 spans 13 residues. In DNA, the CDR3 is TGTGCCAGCAGTTTATCGACAGGAACTGAAGCTTTCTTT. This codes for CASSLSTGTEAFF.

This clone was recorded a few times. The rearrangement links TRBV7-8 to TRBJ1-6; 10 bases fit TRBD1. The CDR3 is 17 residues long. From germline, CDR1 is SGHVS and CDR2 FQNEAQ. Trimming cost V 5 bases and J 0 bases; bases outside gene matches: 4. The CDR3 sequence is CASSPRTGGSYNSPLHF. Here the CDR3 DNA reads TGTGCCAGCAGCCCGAGGACAGGGGGCTCCTATAATTCACCCCTCCACTTT.

This clone was observed a handful of times. The rearrangement uses TRBV2 and TRBJ2-7; perhaps TRBD1 as D (6 bases). This CDR3 region has 12 residues. Germline V gives CDR1 SNHLY, CDR2 FYNNEI. Trimming left V 6 bases short and J 5 bases short, with 11 bases between. CDR3: CASREQGHEQYV. As DNA, the CDR3 is TGTGCCAGCAGGGAACAGGGCCACGAGCAGTACGTC.

J is TRBJ2-1 and V is TRBV5-1; tentatively, D is TRBD2 (6 bases). CDR1 is SGHRS and CDR2 is YFSETQ in the germline V gene. The CDR3 loop spans 17 amino acids. V was pared by 0 bases and J by 0 bases, with 13 bases between. DNA of the CDR3: TGCGCCAGCAGCTTGGATACGGCGGGAAGCTCCTACAATGAGCAGTTCTTC. Translation gives CASSLDTAGSSYNEQFF.

V gene TRBV15 combines with J gene TRBJ2-3; a possible D gene is TRBD2 (5 bases). Germline CDR1 LNHNV, CDR2 YYDKDF (reference sequence). The CDR3 has 15 amino acids. V was clipped by 1 base and J by 6 bases, with 14 bases between them. Here the CDR3 DNA reads TGTGCCACCAGCAGAGGGGCAGGAGGTTCGGATACGCAGTATTTT. Protein product: CATSRGAGGSDTQYF. Full variable domain (remainder filled in from reference TRBV15 and TRBJ2-3): DAMVIQNPRYQVTQFGKPVTLSCSQTLNHNVMYWYQQKSSQAPKLLFHYYDKDFNNEADTPDNFQSRRPNTSFCFLDIRSPGLGDTAMYLCATSRGAGGSDTQYFGPGTRLTVL.

The chain has TRBV9 and TRBJ2-3; the match to TRBD2 covers 9 bases. With V trimmed by 4 bases and J by 2 bases, 8 bases remained unmatched. CDR1 is SGDLS and CDR2 is YYNGEE in the germline V gene. The CDR3 has 16 amino acids. For the CDR3, the DNA is TGTGCCAGCAGCCCAACACCTAGCGGGATCACAGATACGCAGTATTTT. As protein: CASSPTPSGITDTQYF.

The chain's CDR3 is CASSGINVQGNSPLHF. The DNA of the CDR3 is TGTGCCAGCAGTGGAATCAACGTTCAGGGGAATTCACCCCTCCACTTT. V usage is TRBV6-1 and J usage is TRBJ1-6; a possible D gene is TRBD1 (6 bases). Between the trimmed V and J ends, which lost 4 bases and 7 bases, there was a span of 17 bases. Germline V gene sequence: CDR1 MNHNS, CDR2 SASEGT. The CDR3 sequence is 16 residues long.

V is TRBV6-6 and J is TRBJ1-1; a weak D match, TRBD1 (5 bases). Germline V gene sequence: CDR1 MNHNY, CDR2 SVGAGI (reference sequence). The V end was cut by 0 bases, the J end by 7 bases, with 9 bases between. The CDR3 is made up of 13 amino acids. The CDR3, as DNA: TGTGCCAGCAGTTACTCAGGGGATATTGAAGCTTTCTTT. Translating gives CASSYSGDIEAFF.

The chain recombines TRBV6-5 with TRBJ2-7, with D perhaps matching TRBD1 (6 bases). V was pared by 7 bases and J by 4 bases, with 14 bases between. This CDR3 is 13 amino acids long. Germline CDR1 MNHEY, CDR2 SVGAGI. CDR3 nucleotides: TGTGCCAGCAAGGCACAGGGCGGATACGAGCAGTACGTC. Its translation: CASKAQGGYEQYV.

The chain employs TRBV30 and TRBJ1-2, with 11 bases fitting TRBD1. The CDR3 is 13 residues long. Trimming cost V 3 bases and J 5 bases; bases outside gene matches: 2. The germline gives CDR1 GTSNPN, CDR2 SVGIG (reference sequence). CDR3 protein: CAWSRDRGYGYTF. CDR3 sequence (DNA): TGTGCCTGGAGCAGGGACAGGGGGTATGGCTACACCTTC. Looking up the rest from reference TRBV30 and TRBJ1-2 gives the full variable domain: SQTIHQWPATLVQPVGSPLSLECTVEGTSNPNLYWYRQAAGRGLQLLFYSVGIGQISSEVPQNLSASRPQDRQFILSSKKLLLSDSGFYLCAWSRDRGYGYTFGSGTRLTVV.

The V call is TRBV18, the J call TRBJ1-6; TRBD1 is a possible D gene (6 bases). This CDR3 is built from 15 residues. From germline, CDR1 is KGHSH and CDR2 LQKENI. V shed 5 bases and J shed 10 bases, with 18 bases lying between them. The CDR3 sequence is CASSTSTGQNSPLHF. In DNA, the CDR3 is TGTGCCAGCTCAACTTCGACAGGTCAGAACTCACCCCTCCACTTT.

Comment on this clone: Other DNA sequences in this specimen translate into the identical CDR3. The chain carries TRBV5-1 and TRBJ1-1, with D possibly TRBD1 on 6 matching bases. Trimming stripped 3 bases from V and 0 bases from J, with 9 bases between. The CDR3 is 14 residues long. Germline V gene lookup returns CDR1 SGHRS and CDR2 YFSETQ. CDR3: CASSSDSLNTEAFF. In nucleotides, the CDR3 is TGCGCCAGCAGCTCGGACAGTTTGAACACTGAAGCTTTCTTT.